A selection of T cell receptor beta chains follows, all from one sample in a study of cytomegalovirus exposure and HLA in healthy donors. Generated by immunoSEQ multiplex PCR, the TCRdb table keeps only in-frame clones and is missing some. The profile shows 90,000 to 150,000 clones, about three quarters of them singletons. Sequencing input: PBMCs. These receptor sequences come from a woman aged 25 to 39 in good health and CMV-seropositive. CDR3s include the opening cysteine and the closing phenylalanine or tryptophan. The D gene is left open where the match is weak. Clone size is not always given. Where it is, it says once, few, many or a class for expanded clones.

V: TRBV6-1
size: NA
D: NA
J: TRBJ1-2
length: 15
DNA: TGTGCCAGCAGTATTACCTGGGACGTCGGGAGTGGCTACACCTTC
CDR3: CASSITWDVGSGYTF

V: TRBV5-1
size: few
D: NA
J: TRBJ1-1
length: 15
DNA: TGCGCCAGCAGCCTGGCCGGAGGGCTCCCTATTGAAGCTTTCTTT
CDR3: CASSLAGGLPIEAFF

V: TRBV7-9
size: NA
D: TRBD1
J: TRBJ2-7
length: 13
DNA: TGTGCCAGCAGCCAGGGGACAGGGCGGGAGCAGTACTTC
CDR3: CASSQGTGREQYF

V: TRBV7-9
size: once
D: TRBD2
J: TRBJ2-1
length: 17
DNA: TGTGCCAGCAGCTTAAAGTTGGCCCTAGCGGGGGCCCATGAGCAGTTCTTC
CDR3: CASSLKLALAGAHEQFF

V: TRBV15
size: NA
D: NA
J: TRBJ2-7
length: 17
DNA: TGTGCCACCAGCAGAGAAATGACAGCCGTCGGGCCCTACGAGCAGTACTTC
CDR3: CATSREMTAVGPYEQYF

V: TRBV10-3
size: NA
D: NA
J: TRBJ1-5
length: 14
DNA: TGTGCCATCAACGATCAACAGGGAAATCAGCCCCAGCATTTT
CDR3: CAINDQQGNQPQHF

V: TRBV6-5
size: many
D: NA
J: TRBJ1-4
length: 15
DNA: TGTGCCAGCAGTCGACAGATTGCAACTAATGAAAAACTGTTTTTT
CDR3: CASSRQIATNEKLFF

V: TRBV5-1
size: once
D: TRBD2
J: TRBJ2-5
length: 17
DNA: TGCGCCAGCAGCTTGGGGTCTAGCGGGGGCGCCCTGGAGACCCAGTACTTC
CDR3: CASSLGSSGGALETQYF

V: TRBV7-9
size: NA
D: TRBD1
J: TRBJ1-5
length: 17
DNA: TGTGCCAGCAGCTTAGAACAGCAGGACAGGGTCTTTCAGCCCCAGCATTTT
CDR3: CASSLEQQDRVFQPQHF

V: TRBV5-1
size: once
D: NA
J: TRBJ1-1
length: 14
DNA: TGCGCCAGCAGCTCGCCACCGTCGACCCAGGGAGCTTTCTTT
CDR3: CASSSPPSTQGAFF

V: TRBV11-2
size: once
D: NA
J: TRBJ1-6
length: 14
DNA: TGTGCCAGCAGTATTAAGCGGTGGGATTCACCCCTCCACTTT
CDR3: CASSIKRWDSPLHF

V: TRBV4-2
size: once
D: TRBD2
J: TRBJ2-3
length: 15
DNA: TGTGCCAGCAGCCGGCTAGCGGGGGCCACAGATACGCAGTATTTT
CDR3: CASSRLAGATDTQYF

V: TRBV25-1
size: NA
D: TRBD1
J: TRBJ1-4
length: 15
DNA: TGTGCCAGCTCATACTACGGACAGGGAGATGAAAAACTGTTTTTT
CDR3: CASSYYGQGDEKLFF

V: TRBV11-2
size: NA
D: NA
J: TRBJ2-7
length: 19
DNA: TGTGCCAGCAGCCCCTCCTCAGGGGCCCTCTCTCAGAGCTCCTACGAGCAGTACTTC
CDR3: CASSPSSGALSQSSYEQYF

V: TRBV28
size: few
D: TRBD2
J: TRBJ2-1
length: 14
DNA: TGTGCCAGCAAGACCAGCGGGAACTTCCCTGAGCAGTTCTTC
CDR3: CASKTSGNFPEQFF

V: TRBV7-2
size: NA
D: NA
J: TRBJ2-7
length: 13
DNA: TGTGCCAGCAGCTTCTCACGGTCCGGGGAGCAGTACTTC
CDR3: CASSFSRSGEQYF

V: TRBV9
size: once
D: NA
J: TRBJ2-5
length: 13
DNA: TGTGCCAGCAGCGTAGGGGAGCGAGAGACCCAGTACTTC
CDR3: CASSVGERETQYF

V: TRBV30
size: NA
D: NA
J: TRBJ1-4
length: 13
DNA: TGTGCCTGGAGCAGGACAACTAATGAAAAACTGTTTTTT
CDR3: CAWSRTTNEKLFF

V: TRBV7-2
size: NA
D: TRBD2
J: TRBJ2-1
length: 18
DNA: TGTGCCAGCAGCCTACGTCGGGGGGGCCTAACCTCCTACAATGAGCAGTTCTTC
CDR3: CASSLRRGGLTSYNEQFF

V: TRBV7-8
size: NA
D: NA
J: TRBJ1-6
length: 15
DNA: TGTGCCAGCAGCTTAGTGGACAGTTATAATTCACCCCTCCACTTT
CDR3: CASSLVDSYNSPLHF

V: TRBV6-5
size: NA
D: NA
J: TRBJ2-7
length: 13
DNA: TGTGCCAGTTGGGCACCGGCAGGATTCGAGCAGTACTTC
CDR3: CASWAPAGFEQYF

V: TRBV6-1
size: NA
D: NA
J: TRBJ1-2
length: 15
DNA: TGTGCCAGCAGTGAATCGGGGACTAACCCCCGGGGCTACACCTTC
CDR3: CASSESGTNPRGYTF

V: TRBV13
size: NA
D: NA
J: TRBJ2-1
length: 13
DNA: TGTGCCAGCAGCTTAGATCCCGCCGGTGAGCAGTTCTTC
CDR3: CASSLDPAGEQFF

V: TRBV6-1
size: NA
D: NA
J: TRBJ2-1
length: 16
DNA: TGTGCCAGCAGTGTCCAGGGGGGTAGCTCCTACAATGAGCAGTTCTTC
CDR3: CASSVQGGSSYNEQFF

V: TRBV21-1
size: NA
D: NA
J: TRBJ2-5
length: 17
DNA: TGTGCCAGCAGCAAGGGGGATCGGGACAGGGGGCTAGGTGAGCAGTACTTC
CDR3: CASSKGDRDRGLGEQYF

V: TRBV5-5
size: NA
D: NA
J: TRBJ1-1
length: 14
DNA: TGTGCCAGCATTGGGGGGGTTACGAACACTGAAGCTTTCTTT
CDR3: CASIGGVTNTEAFF

V: TRBV9
size: once
D: NA
J: TRBJ1-4
length: 15
DNA: TGTGCCAGCAGCGTAGGGACAGATAATGGGGAAAAACTGTTTTTT
CDR3: CASSVGTDNGEKLFF

V: TRBV7-9
size: once
D: NA
J: TRBJ2-2
length: 11
DNA: TGTGCCACAGACAGGTCCGGGGAGCTGTTTTTT
CDR3: CATDRSGELFF

V: TRBV4-1
size: few
D: NA
J: TRBJ1-6
length: 16
DNA: TGCGCCAGCAGCCAAGGTAGGGGACAAGCAAATTCACCCCTCCACTTT
CDR3: CASSQGRGQANSPLHF

V: TRBV29-1
size: few
D: TRBD1
J: TRBJ2-2
length: 15
DNA: TGCAGCGTCGTGGGACAGGGGGCCTGGACCGGGGAGCTGTTTTTT
CDR3: CSVVGQGAWTGELFF

V: TRBV19
size: NA
D: TRBD1
J: TRBJ1-1
length: 13
DNA: TGTGCCAGTAGTTTAAACAGGGGGCTCGTGGCTTTCTTT
CDR3: CASSLNRGLVAFF

V: TRBV4-1
size: NA
D: TRBD1
J: TRBJ1-6
length: 16
DNA: TGCGCCAGCAGTTCCCCCGGGACAGAAAAAAATTCACCCCTCCACTTT
CDR3: CASSSPGTEKNSPLHF

V: TRBV19
size: NA
D: NA
J: TRBJ1-1
length: 14
DNA: TGTGCCAGTAGTATCGTCGGACAGAGGGTAGAAGCTTTCTTT
CDR3: CASSIVGQRVEAFF

V: TRBV6-1
size: NA
D: NA
J: TRBJ1-6
length: 15
DNA: TGTGCCAGCAGTGAGGGGGGGACGTATCATTCACCCCTCCACTTT
CDR3: CASSEGGTYHSPLHF

V: TRBV5-6
size: few
D: NA
J: TRBJ2-5
length: 12
DNA: TGTGCCAGCAGCTGGGGCAGAGAGACCCAGTACTTC
CDR3: CASSWGRETQYF

V: TRBV18
size: NA
D: TRBD2
J: TRBJ2-2
length: 18
DNA: TGTGCCAGCTCACCGAGGACTAGCGGGGGGCCTGACACCGGGGAGCTGTTTTTT
CDR3: CASSPRTSGGPDTGELFF

V: TRBV6-5
size: few
D: NA
J: TRBJ2-7
length: 14
DNA: TGTGCCAGCAGAGACAGGTCTCCCCCCTACGAGCAGTACTTC
CDR3: CASRDRSPPYEQYF

V: TRBV4-3
size: NA
D: NA
J: TRBJ1-6
length: 16
DNA: TGCGCCAGCAGCCAAGAAAGTCTACAGCTTGGCTCACCCCTCCACTTT
CDR3: CASSQESLQLGSPLHF

V: TRBV15
size: NA
D: NA
J: TRBJ2-2
length: 15
DNA: TGTGCCACCAGCAGAGATGTGTCCGTTTACGGGGAGCTGTTTTTT
CDR3: CATSRDVSVYGELFF

V: TRBV19
size: NA
D: NA
J: TRBJ1-5
length: 14
DNA: TGTGCCAGTCTGTCGGTGCATAGCAATCAGCCCCAGCATTTT
CDR3: CASLSVHSNQPQHF

V: TRBV6-5
size: few
D: NA
J: TRBJ1-1
length: 15
DNA: TGTGCCAGCAGCCCCACGGGACAATTGAACACTGAAGCTTTCTTT
CDR3: CASSPTGQLNTEAFF

V: TRBV9
size: NA
D: TRBD2
J: TRBJ2-1
length: 16
DNA: TGTGCCAGCAGCGTAGGAGCGGGGGGCACCTACAATGAGCAGTTCTTC
CDR3: CASSVGAGGTYNEQFF

V: TRBV30
size: NA
D: TRBD2
J: TRBJ2-5
length: 14
DNA: TGTGCCTGGAGTGCTAGCGGGGGGAAAGAGACCCAGTACTTC
CDR3: CAWSASGGKETQYF

V: TRBV4-3
size: once
D: NA
J: TRBJ2-7
length: 16
DNA: TGCGCCAGCAGCCAAAACACCGGGACATTTCACTACGAGCAGTACTTC
CDR3: CASSQNTGTFHYEQYF